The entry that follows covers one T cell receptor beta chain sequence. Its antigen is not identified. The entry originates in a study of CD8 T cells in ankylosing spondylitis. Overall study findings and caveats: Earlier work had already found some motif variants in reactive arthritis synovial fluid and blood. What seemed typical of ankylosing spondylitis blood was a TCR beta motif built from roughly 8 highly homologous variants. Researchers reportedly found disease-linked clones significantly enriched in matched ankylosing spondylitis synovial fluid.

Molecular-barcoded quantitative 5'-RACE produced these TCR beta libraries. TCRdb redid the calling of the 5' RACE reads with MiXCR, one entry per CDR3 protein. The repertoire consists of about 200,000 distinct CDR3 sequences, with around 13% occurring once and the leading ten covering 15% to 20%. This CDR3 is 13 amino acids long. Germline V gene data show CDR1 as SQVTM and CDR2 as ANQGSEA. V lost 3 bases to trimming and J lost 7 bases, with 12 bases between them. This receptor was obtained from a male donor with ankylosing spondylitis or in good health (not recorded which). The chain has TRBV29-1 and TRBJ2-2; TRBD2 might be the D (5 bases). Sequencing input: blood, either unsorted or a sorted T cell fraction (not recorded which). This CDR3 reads CSVEGVIDGELFF. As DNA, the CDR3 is TGCAGCGTTGAGGGAGTAATAGACGGGGAGCTGTTTTTT.